A single sample gave rise to the 10 T cell receptor beta chains below, sequenced in a study of tumor-infiltrating lymphocytes in oesophageal squamous cell carcinoma (dated by TCRdb to the mid-2010s). Data came from an Illumina HiSeq 2000. TCRdb applied fastp at Q25 and MiXCR to the public reads, then kept only in-frame beta chains. When rows share a CDR3 protein, they turn into one entry using the most common DNA and genes. The sample profile shows roughly 11,000 distinct CDR3 sequences; around 50% of them were found once. Together, the top ten hold approximately 54% of the sample. The material sequenced was blood. These receptors were collected from a female donor with esophageal squamous cell carcinoma.

This chain uses TRBV5-4 with TRBJ1-1, with D unclear. Trimming stripped 0 bases from V and 0 bases from J, with 6 bases between. The CDR3 is 14 amino acids. Germline V lookup: CDR1 SGHNT, CDR2 YYREEE (reference sequence). CDR3 DNA: TGTGCCAGCAGCTTGGGAGGCGTGAACACTGAAGCTTTCTTT. Residues: CASSLGGVNTEAFF.

The table lists this clonotype with a few counts. V gene TRBV7-2 combines with J gene TRBJ1-2; TRBD1 agrees at 7 bases. The CDR3 length is 14 residues. The germline CDR1 and CDR2 sequences are SGHTA and FQGNSA. V lost 5 bases to trimming and J lost 4 bases; unmatched junction nucleotides: 7. CDR3 region: CASSTYRGSYGYTF. The DNA of the CDR3 is TGTGCCAGCAGCACATACAGGGGTTCCTATGGCTACACCTTC.

This CDR3 reads CASSSLDTDTQYF. CDR3 coding DNA: TGTGCCAGCAGCTCTTTGGATACAGATACGCAGTATTTT. This sequence joins TRBV7-2 and TRBJ2-3, with D hard to call. This CDR3 comprises 13 residues. V was cut by 4 bases and J by 3 bases, with 8 bases left in between. The germline CDR1 and CDR2 sequences are SGHTA and FQGNSA.

The rearrangement uses TRBV5-6 and TRBJ2-1, with TRBD1 identical over 8 bases. The J call may be mistaken, given a closer DNA end match to TRBJ1-2. The germline V gene encodes CDR1 SGHDT and CDR2 YYEEEE. The CDR3 is 14 residues long. The DNA for the CDR3 is TGTGCCAGCAGTCGGGACAGGAGTAACTATGGCTACACCTTC. This translates into CASSRDRSNYGYTF.

The chain has TRBV2 and TRBJ2-3; D possibly corresponds to TRBD2 (5 bases). CDR1 and CDR2 (germline): SNHLY, FYNNEI. The CDR3 covers 12 residues. The V gene lost 6 bases and the J gene lost 6 bases, with 10 bases spanning the gap. The CDR3 protein is CASRLVFDTQYF. The CDR3 coding sequence is TGTGCCAGCAGACTAGTCTTCGATACGCAGTATTTT.

This clonotype was seen a single time. The J gene is TRBJ2-1, the V gene TRBV27, with 10 nucleotides matching TRBD2. The end of the DNA aligns better with TRBJ2-5, so the J call may be wrong. The CDR3 is made up of 14 amino acids. Germline CDR1 is MNHEY and CDR2 is SMNVEV (reference sequence). CDR3 region: CASSYTSGVETQYF. The CDR3 DNA sequence: TGTGCCAGCAGTTATACTAGCGGGGTAGAGACCCAGTACTTC.

V usage is TRBV7-6 and J usage is TRBJ1-4; D is possibly TRBD1 (5 bases). CDR3 length: 13 amino acids. CDR1 is SGHVS and CDR2 is FNYEAQ in the germline V gene. Trimming took 10 bases from V and 2 from J, leaving 11 bases between them. The CDR3 nucleotides read TGTGCCACCAATGCAGGGACTAATGAAAAACTGTTTTTT. Translating gives CATNAGTNEKLFF.

At least ten counts were recorded for this clonotype. J is TRBJ2-1 and V is TRBV2; 10 positions match TRBD2. This CDR3 has 14 residues. With 7 bases clipped from V and 5 bases from J, the junction kept 5 bases outside the gene matches. Looked up from germline, CDR1 is SNHLY and CDR2 is FYNNEI. CDR3 residues: CASTFLAGDNEQFF. For the CDR3, the DNA is TGTGCCAGCACGTTCCTAGCGGGAGACAATGAGCAGTTCTTC. Based on the CDR3 plus reference TRBV2 and TRBJ2-1, the full variable domain is EPEVTQTPSHQVTQMGQEVILRCVPISNHLYFYWYRQILGQKVEFLVSFYNNEISEKSEIFDDQFSVERPDGSNFTLKIRSTKLEDSAMYFCASTFLAGDNEQFFGPGTRLTVL.

The chain joins TRBV7-3 to TRBJ2-3; 12 bases line up with TRBD2. The CDR3 contains 15 residues. V gave up 5 bases and J gave up 4 bases; unmatched junction bases: 4. CDR1 and CDR2 from the germline V gene are SGHTA and FQGTGA. Written as DNA, the CDR3 is TGTGCCAGCAGCCAAACTAGCGGGAGGTCAGATACGCAGTATTTT. Amino acid sequence: CASSQTSGRSDTQYF.

This clonotype occurred once. V gene TRBV6-6 combines with J gene TRBJ2-1; tentative D call: TRBD1 (6 bases). The germline V and J ends were trimmed by 2 bases and 4 bases, with 9 bases remaining between them. The CDR3 consists of 14 residues. Germline CDR1 MNHNY, CDR2 SVGAGI (reference sequence). The CDR3, as DNA: TGTGCCAGCAGTTACACCCAGGGGTACAATGAGCAGTTCTTC. This codes for CASSYTQGYNEQFF.